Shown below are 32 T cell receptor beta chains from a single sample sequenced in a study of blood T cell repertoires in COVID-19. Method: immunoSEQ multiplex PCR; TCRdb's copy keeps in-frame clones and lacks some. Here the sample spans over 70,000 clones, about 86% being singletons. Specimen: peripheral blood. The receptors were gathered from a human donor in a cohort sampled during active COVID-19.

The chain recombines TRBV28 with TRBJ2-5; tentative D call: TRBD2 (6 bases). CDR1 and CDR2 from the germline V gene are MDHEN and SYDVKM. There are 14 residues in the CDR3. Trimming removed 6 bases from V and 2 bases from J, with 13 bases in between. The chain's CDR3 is CASSRRVVQETQYF. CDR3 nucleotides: TGTGCCAGCAGCAGGAGGGTCGTTCAAGAGACCCAGTACTTC.

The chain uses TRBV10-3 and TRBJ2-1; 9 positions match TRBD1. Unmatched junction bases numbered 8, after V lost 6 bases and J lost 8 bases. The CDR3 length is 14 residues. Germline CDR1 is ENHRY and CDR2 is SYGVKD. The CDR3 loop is CAIRFGQGTDEQFF. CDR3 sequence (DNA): TGTGCCATCAGGTTCGGACAGGGGACGGATGAGCAGTTCTTC.

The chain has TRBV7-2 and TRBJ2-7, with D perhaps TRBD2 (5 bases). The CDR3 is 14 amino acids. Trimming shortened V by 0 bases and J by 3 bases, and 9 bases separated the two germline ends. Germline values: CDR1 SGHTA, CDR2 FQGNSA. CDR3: CASSLASGLYEQYF. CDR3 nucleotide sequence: TGTGCCAGCAGCTTAGCGTCAGGACTCTACGAGCAGTACTTC.

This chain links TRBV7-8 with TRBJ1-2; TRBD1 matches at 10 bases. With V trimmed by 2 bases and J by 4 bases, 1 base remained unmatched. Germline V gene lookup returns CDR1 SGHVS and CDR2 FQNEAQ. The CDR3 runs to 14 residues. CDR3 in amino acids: CASSLWDRGYGYTF. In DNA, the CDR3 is TGTGCCAGCAGCTTATGGGACAGGGGCTATGGCTACACCTTC. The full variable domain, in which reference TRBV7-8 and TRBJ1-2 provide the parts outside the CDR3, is GAGVSQSPRYKVAKRGQDVALRCDPISGHVSLFWYQQALGQGPEFLTYFQNEAQLDKSGLPSDRFFAERPEGSVSTLKIQRTQQEDSAVYLCASSLWDRGYGYTFGSGTRLTVV.

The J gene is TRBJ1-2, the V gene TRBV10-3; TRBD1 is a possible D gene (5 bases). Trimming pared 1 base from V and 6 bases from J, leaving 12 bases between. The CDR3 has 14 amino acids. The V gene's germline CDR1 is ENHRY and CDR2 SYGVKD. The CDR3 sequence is CAISEYQSGNGYTF. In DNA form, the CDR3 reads TGTGCCATCAGTGAGTACCAATCAGGGAATGGCTACACCTTC.

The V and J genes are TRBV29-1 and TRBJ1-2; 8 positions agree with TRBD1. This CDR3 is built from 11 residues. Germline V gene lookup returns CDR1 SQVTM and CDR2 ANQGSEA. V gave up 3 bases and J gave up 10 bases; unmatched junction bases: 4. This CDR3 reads CSVEGQVDYTF. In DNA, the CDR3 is TGCAGCGTTGAGGGACAGGTGGACTACACCTTC.

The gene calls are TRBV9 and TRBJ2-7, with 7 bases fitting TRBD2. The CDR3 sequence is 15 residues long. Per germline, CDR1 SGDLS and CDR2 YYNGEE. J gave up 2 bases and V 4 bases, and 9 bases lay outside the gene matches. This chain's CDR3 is CASSPRPGGTYEQYF. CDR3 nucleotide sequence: TGTGCCAGCAGCCCCAGACCGGGGGGAACCTACGAGCAGTACTTC.

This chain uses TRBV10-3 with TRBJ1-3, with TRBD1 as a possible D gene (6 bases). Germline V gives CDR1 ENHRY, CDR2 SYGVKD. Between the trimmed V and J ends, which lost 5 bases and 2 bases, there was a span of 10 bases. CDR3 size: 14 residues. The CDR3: CAISRRTAGNTIYF. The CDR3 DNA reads TGTGCCATCAGTCGCAGGACAGCTGGAAACACCATATATTTT.

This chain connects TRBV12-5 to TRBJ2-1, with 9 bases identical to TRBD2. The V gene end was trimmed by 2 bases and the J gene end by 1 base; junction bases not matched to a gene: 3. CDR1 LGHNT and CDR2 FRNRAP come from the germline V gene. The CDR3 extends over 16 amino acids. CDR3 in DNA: TGTGCTAGTGGTTTGAATAGCGGGGGATCCTACAATGAGCAGTTCTTC. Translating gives CASGLNSGGSYNEQFF.

The CDR3 region is CASSHRTGLNTEAFF. As DNA, the CDR3 is TGTGCCAGCAGCCATAGGACAGGATTGAACACTGAAGCTTTCTTT. The chain carries TRBV3-1 (or the pseudogene TRBV3-2) and TRBJ1-1; TRBD1 matches at 7 bases. The CDR3 contains 15 residues. Germline V lookup: CDR1 LGHDT, CDR2 YNNKEL (reference sequence). The J segment lost 0 bases and the V segment lost 3 bases, leaving 4 bases of the junction unmatched.

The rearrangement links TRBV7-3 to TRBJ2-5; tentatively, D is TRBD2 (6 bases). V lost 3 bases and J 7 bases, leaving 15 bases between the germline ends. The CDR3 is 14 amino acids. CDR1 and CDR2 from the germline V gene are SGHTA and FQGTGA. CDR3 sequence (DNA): TGTGCCAGCAGCTTCGAAGTGGGGCGGGGGACCCAGTACTTC. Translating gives CASSFEVGRGTQYF.

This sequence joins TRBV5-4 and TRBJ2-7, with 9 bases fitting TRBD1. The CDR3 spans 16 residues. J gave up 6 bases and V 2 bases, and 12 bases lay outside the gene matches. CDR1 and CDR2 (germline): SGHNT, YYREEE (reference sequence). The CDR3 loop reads CASSLAGQGLSGEQYF. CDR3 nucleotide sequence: TGTGCCAGCAGCTTAGCCGGACAGGGGCTGTCCGGCGAGCAGTACTTC.

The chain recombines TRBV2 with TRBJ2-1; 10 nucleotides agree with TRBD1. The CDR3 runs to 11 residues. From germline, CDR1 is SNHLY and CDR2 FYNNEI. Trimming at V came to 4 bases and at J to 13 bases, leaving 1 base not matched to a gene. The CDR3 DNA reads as TGTGCCAGCAGTGGGACAGGGGGTCAGTTCTTC. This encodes CASSGTGGQFF.

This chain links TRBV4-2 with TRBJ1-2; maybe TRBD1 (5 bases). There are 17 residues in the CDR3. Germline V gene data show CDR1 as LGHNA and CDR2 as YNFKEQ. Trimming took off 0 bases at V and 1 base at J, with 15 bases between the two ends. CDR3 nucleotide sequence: TGTGCCAGCAGCCAAGATCAGGGCCTAGAGTTTAACTATGGCTACACCTTC. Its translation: CASSQDQGLEFNYGYTF.

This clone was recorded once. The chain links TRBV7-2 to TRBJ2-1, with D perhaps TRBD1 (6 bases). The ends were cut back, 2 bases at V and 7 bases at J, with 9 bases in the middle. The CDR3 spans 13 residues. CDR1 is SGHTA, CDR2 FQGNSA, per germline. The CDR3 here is CASSLTGRNEQFF. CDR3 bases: TGTGCCAGCAGCTTAACAGGGCGAAATGAGCAGTTCTTC. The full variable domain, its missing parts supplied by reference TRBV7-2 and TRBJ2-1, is GAGVSQSPSNKVTEKGKDVELRCDPISGHTALYWYRQSLGQGLEFLIYFQGNSAPDKSGLPSDRFSAERTGGSVSTLTIQRTQQEDSAVYLCASSLTGRNEQFFGPGTRLTVL.

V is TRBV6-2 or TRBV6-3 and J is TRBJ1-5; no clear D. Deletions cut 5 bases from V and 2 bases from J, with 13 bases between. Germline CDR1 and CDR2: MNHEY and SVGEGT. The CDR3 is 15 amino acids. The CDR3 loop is CASSPGGVGNQPQHF. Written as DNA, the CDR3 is TGTGCCAGCAGTCCCGGAGGTGTGGGCAATCAGCCCCAGCATTTT.

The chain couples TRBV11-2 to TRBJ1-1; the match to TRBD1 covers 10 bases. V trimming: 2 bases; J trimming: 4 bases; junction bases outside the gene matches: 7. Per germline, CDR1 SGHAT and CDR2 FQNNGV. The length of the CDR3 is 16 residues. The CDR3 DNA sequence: TGTGCCAGCAGCTTAAATCCCCGGGACAGGGGCACTGAAGCTTTCTTT. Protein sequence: CASSLNPRDRGTEAFF.

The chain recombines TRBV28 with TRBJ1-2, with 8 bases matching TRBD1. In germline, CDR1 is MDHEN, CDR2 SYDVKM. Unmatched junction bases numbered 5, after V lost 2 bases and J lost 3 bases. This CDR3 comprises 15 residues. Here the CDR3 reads CASSLARTGYYGYTF. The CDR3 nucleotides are TGTGCCAGCAGTTTAGCCCGGACAGGGTACTATGGCTACACCTTC.

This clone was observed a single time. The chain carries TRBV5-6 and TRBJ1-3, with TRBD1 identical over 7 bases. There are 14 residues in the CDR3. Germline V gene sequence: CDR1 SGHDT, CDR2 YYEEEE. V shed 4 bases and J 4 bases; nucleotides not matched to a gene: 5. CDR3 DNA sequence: TGTGCCAGCAGCGATACAGGGGCCGGAAACACCATATATTTT. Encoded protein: CASSDTGAGNTIYF.

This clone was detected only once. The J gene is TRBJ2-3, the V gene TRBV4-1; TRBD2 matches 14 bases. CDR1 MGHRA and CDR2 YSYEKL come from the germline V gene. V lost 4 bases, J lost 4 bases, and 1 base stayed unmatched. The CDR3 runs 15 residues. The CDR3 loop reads CASSPGLAGADTQYF. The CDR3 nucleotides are TGCGCCAGCAGCCCGGGACTAGCGGGGGCAGATACGCAGTATTTT.

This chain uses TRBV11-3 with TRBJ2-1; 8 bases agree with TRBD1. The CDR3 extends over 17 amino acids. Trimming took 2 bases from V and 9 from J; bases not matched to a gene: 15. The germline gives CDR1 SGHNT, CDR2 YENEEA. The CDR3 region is CASSLKQGAVVWGEQFF. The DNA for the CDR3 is TGTGCCAGCAGCTTAAAGCAGGGGGCTGTGGTATGGGGTGAGCAGTTCTTC.

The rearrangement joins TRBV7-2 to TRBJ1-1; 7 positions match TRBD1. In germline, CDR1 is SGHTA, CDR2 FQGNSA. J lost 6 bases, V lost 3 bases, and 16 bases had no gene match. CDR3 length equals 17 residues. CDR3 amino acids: CASSFPFNRGGRSEAFF. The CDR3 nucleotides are TGTGCCAGCAGCTTCCCCTTTAACAGGGGAGGCAGGTCTGAAGCTTTCTTT.

The CDR3 sequence is CASSPGQGNSGANVLTF. DNA of the CDR3: TGTGCCAGCAGTCCGGGACAGGGGAACTCTGGGGCCAACGTCCTGACTTTC. The V gene is TRBV2, the J gene TRBJ2-6; 10 bases line up with TRBD1. With V trimmed by 5 bases and J by 0 bases, 4 bases remained unmatched. The germline V gene encodes CDR1 SNHLY and CDR2 FYNNEI. CDR3 length: 17 amino acids.

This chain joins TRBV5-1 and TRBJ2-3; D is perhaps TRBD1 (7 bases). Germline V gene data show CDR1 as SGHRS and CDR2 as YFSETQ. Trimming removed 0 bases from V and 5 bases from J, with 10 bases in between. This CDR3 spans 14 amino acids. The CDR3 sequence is CASSLGQGGDTQYF. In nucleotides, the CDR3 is TGCGCCAGCAGCTTGGGACAGGGAGGAGATACGCAGTATTTT.

As DNA, the CDR3 is TGCGCCAGCAGCCCCCGAGCGGGGGGGACCCAAGAGACCCAGTACTTC. Amino acids: CASSPRAGGTQETQYF. The chain is built from TRBV4-3 and TRBJ2-5, with 10 bases fitting TRBD2. Germline CDR1 LGHNA, CDR2 YSLEER. The length of the CDR3 is 16 residues. V was pared by 4 bases and J by 1 base, with 6 bases of the junction left unmatched.

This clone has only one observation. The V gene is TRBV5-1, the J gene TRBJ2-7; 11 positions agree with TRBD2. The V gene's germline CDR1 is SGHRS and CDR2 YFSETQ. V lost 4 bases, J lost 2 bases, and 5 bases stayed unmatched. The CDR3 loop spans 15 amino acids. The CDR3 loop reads CASSTGTSGAYEQYF. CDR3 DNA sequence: TGCGCCAGCAGCACCGGGACTAGCGGAGCCTACGAGCAGTACTTC. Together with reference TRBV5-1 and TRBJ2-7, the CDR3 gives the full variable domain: KAGVTQTPRYLIKTRGQQVTLSCSPISGHRSVSWYQQTPGQGLQFLFEYFSETQRNKGNFPGRFSGRQFSNSRSEMNVSTLELGDSALYLCASSTGTSGAYEQYFGPGTRLTVT.

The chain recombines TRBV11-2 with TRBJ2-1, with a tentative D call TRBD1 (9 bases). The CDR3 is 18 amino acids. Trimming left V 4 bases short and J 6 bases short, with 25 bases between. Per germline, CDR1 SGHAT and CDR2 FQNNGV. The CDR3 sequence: CASSSGTGLFREGNEQFF. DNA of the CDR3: TGTGCCAGCAGCTCCGGGACAGGGCTGTTTCGGGAGGGCAATGAGCAGTTCTTC.

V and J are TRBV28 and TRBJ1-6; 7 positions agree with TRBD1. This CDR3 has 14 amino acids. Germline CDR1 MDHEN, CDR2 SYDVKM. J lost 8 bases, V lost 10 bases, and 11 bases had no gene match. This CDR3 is CATLRGLIDSPLHF. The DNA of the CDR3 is TGTGCCACACTTAGGGGGCTTATTGATTCACCCCTCCACTTT.

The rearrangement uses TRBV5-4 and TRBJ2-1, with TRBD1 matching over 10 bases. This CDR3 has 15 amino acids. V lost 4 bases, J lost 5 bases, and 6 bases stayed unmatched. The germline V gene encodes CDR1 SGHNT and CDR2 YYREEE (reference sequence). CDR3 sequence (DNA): TGTGCCAGCAGCCGGGGACAGGGGACGGACAATGAGCAGTTCTTC. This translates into CASSRGQGTDNEQFF.

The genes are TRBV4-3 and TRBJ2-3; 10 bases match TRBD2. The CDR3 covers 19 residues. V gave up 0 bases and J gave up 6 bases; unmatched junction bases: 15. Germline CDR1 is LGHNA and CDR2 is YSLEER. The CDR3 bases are TGCGCCAGCAGCCAAGATAGGATTCAGCGGGGGGGCCAGGGGGATACGCAGTATTTT. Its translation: CASSQDRIQRGGQGDTQYF.

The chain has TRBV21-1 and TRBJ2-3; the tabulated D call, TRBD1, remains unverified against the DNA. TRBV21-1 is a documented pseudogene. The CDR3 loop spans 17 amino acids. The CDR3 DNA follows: TGTGCCAGCGATAAGGAAGGTTCGACAGAGCCCGAAGATACGCAGTATTTT. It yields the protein CASDKEGSTEPEDTQYF.

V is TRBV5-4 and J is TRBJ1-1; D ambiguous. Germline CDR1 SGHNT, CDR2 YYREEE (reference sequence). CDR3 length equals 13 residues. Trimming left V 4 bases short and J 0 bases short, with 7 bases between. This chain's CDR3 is CASSTQMNTEAFF. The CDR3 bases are TGTGCCAGCAGCACACAGATGAACACTGAAGCTTTCTTT.